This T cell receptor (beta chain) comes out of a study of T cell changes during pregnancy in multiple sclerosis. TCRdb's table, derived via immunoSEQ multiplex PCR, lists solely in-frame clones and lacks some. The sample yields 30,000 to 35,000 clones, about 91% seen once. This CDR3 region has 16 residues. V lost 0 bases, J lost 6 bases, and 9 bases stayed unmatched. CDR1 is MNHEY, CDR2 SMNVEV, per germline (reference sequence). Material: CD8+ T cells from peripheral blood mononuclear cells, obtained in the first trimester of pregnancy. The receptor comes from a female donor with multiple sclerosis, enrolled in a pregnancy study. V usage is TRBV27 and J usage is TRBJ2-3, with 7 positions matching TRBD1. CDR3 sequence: CASSLSRGTASDTQYF. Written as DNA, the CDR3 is TGTGCCAGCAGTTTATCGAGAGGGACAGCAAGTGATACGCAGTATTTT.